The 21 T cell receptor beta chains given below trace back to one sample, sequenced in a study of T-cell memory formation after mild COVID-19. TCRdb re-called the 5' RACE reads through MiXCR, storing one row per CDR3 protein. The repertoire holds a few hundred thousand distinct CDR3 sequences, about 23% seen once, with around 12% in the top ten. The sequenced sample consisted of PBMCs or a T cell subset sorted from them (not recorded which). The receptors were gathered from an adult woman who had mild COVID-19 (a few samples of this study predate the infection). Cell type and time point are not known.

The gene calls are TRBV12-3 or TRBV12-4 and TRBJ1-4, with D tentatively TRBD1 (5 bases). The CDR3 is 12 amino acids. Trimming shortened V by 4 bases and J by 10 bases, and 10 bases separated the two germline ends. CDR3 nucleotides: TGTGCCAGCAGTTCCAGGGAGGGAAAACTGTTTTTT. This sequence encodes CASSSREGKLFF.

The V and J genes are TRBV7-9 and TRBJ2-7, with D perhaps TRBD1 or TRBD2 (5 bases each). With 5 bases removed from V and 2 bases from J, the gap between germline ends came to 16 bases. CDR3 length equals 15 residues. Per germline, CDR1 SEHNR and CDR2 FQNEAQ (reference sequence). CDR3 residues: CASSPTGTVAYEQYF. For the CDR3, the DNA is TGTGCCAGCAGCCCCACCGGGACGGTTGCCTACGAGCAGTACTTC.

This clonotype was detected many times. The chain has TRBV5-1 and TRBJ2-1, with TRBD2 matching over 13 bases. The trim removed 4 bases at V and 7 bases at J, leaving 11 bases unmatched. This CDR3 has 17 residues. Germline V gene lookup returns CDR1 SGHRS and CDR2 YFSETQ. In nucleotides, the CDR3 is TGCGCCAGCAGCCCCTCCCCACTAGCGGGGGGGCGTAATGAGCAGTTCTTC. The encoded protein is CASSPSPLAGGRNEQFF. Full variable domain (missing parts from reference TRBV5-1 and TRBJ2-1): KAGVTQTPRYLIKTRGQQVTLSCSPISGHRSVSWYQQTPGQGLQFLFEYFSETQRNKGNFPGRFSGRQFSNSRSEMNVSTLELGDSALYLCASSPSPLAGGRNEQFFGPGTRLTVL.

This clonotype has at least ten counts. The genes are TRBV7-3 and TRBJ2-1; TRBD2 might be the D (6 bases). V was pared by 2 bases and J by 1 base, with 18 bases between. The V gene's germline CDR1 is SGHTA and CDR2 FQGTGA. The CDR3 loop spans 18 amino acids. The CDR3 DNA is TGTGCCAGCAGCTTAGGGTGGGAGGCCCCGGGGTCCTACAATGAGCAGTTCTTC. Its protein product is CASSLGWEAPGSYNEQFF.

The sample holds many counts of this clonotype. The chain carries TRBV19 and TRBJ2-1, with D perhaps matching TRBD2 (6 bases). Germline lookup yields CDR1 LNHDA and CDR2 SQIVND (reference sequence). V gave up 6 bases and J gave up 4 bases, with 16 bases separating them. The CDR3 has 15 residues. The DNA for the CDR3 is TGTGCCAGTAGCTCTTATGGGGGGAGGTACAATGAGCAGTTCTTC. It translates to CASSSYGGRYNEQFF.

V and J are TRBV5-1 and TRBJ1-2; 9 bases match TRBD1. V dropped 2 bases and J dropped 7; count of bases not matched to a gene: 6. The CDR3 loop spans 14 amino acids. The germline V gene has CDR1 SGHRS and CDR2 YFSETQ. The CDR3 bases are TGCGCCAGCAGCTTAACCGGGACAGGGTCTGGCTACACCTTC. Protein sequence: CASSLTGTGSGYTF.

This clonotype was seen a handful of times. The chain couples TRBV27 to TRBJ2-1; D possibly corresponds to TRBD1 (5 bases). Trimming cost V 2 bases and J 15 bases, with 14 bases left between them. CDR3 length equals 12 residues. Per germline, CDR1 MNHEY and CDR2 SMNVEV (reference sequence). The CDR3 nucleotides read TGTGCCAGCAGTTTAATTGTAGGGGTGGTGTTCTTC. Amino acid sequence: CASSLIVGVVFF.

This clonotype was observed a handful of times. This chain uses TRBV20-1 with TRBJ2-7; 7 bases match TRBD1. CDR1 is DFQATT and CDR2 is SNEGSKA in the germline V gene (reference sequence). The CDR3 sequence is 15 residues long. J was trimmed by 0 bases and V by 1 base; bases with no gene match: 6. The CDR3 sequence: CSARGWDSPSYEQYF. CDR3 nucleotide sequence: TGCAGTGCTAGAGGATGGGACAGTCCCTCCTACGAGCAGTACTTC.

The chain is built from TRBV24-1 and TRBJ2-6; possible D gene TRBD1, 5 bases. Germline V gene lookup returns CDR1 KGHDR and CDR2 SFDVKD. This CDR3 spans 15 amino acids. The V gene lost 3 bases and the J gene lost 2 bases, with 7 bases spanning the gap. Written as DNA, the CDR3 is TGTGCCACCAGTGATGGCAGGGCTGGGGCCAACGTCCTGACTTTC. It codes for CATSDGRAGANVLTF.

This clonotype was found many times. The rearrangement uses TRBV4-1 and TRBJ2-7, with D perhaps given as TRBD1 or TRBD2 (5 bases each). Germline CDR1 and CDR2: MGHRA and YSYEKL. V lost 3 bases, J lost 5 bases, and 11 bases lay in between. CDR3 length: 13 residues. In DNA form, the CDR3 reads TGCGCCAGCAGCCACCCCGGGACCCACGAGCAGTACTTC. It specifies CASSHPGTHEQYF.

The DNA of the CDR3 is TGTGCCAGCAGTTACTCTTGGGACGGCGGGGAGCTGTTTTTT. This translates into CASSYSWDGGELFF. The rearrangement links TRBV6-5 to TRBJ2-2, with D perhaps assigned TRBD1 or TRBD2 (5 bases each). The germline V gene has CDR1 MNHEY and CDR2 SVGAGI. Deletions cut 0 bases from V and 7 bases from J, with 9 bases between. This CDR3 is 14 amino acids long.

This chain links TRBV12-3 or TRBV12-4 with TRBJ2-3; D is possibly TRBD1 (6 bases). V lost 5 bases and J lost 4, with 16 bases in between. The CDR3 is 15 residues long. Here the CDR3 reads CASSPRKGVPDTQYF. CDR3 nucleotides: TGTGCCAGCAGTCCAAGGAAGGGGGTCCCAGATACGCAGTATTTT.

This clonotype was seen only a few times. The J gene is TRBJ1-1, the V gene TRBV6-5; a weak D match, TRBD1 (6 bases). V lost 2 bases to trimming and J lost 4 bases, with 14 bases between them. Looked up from germline, CDR1 is MNHEY and CDR2 is SVGAGI. This CDR3 spans 15 amino acids. CDR3 region: CASSYKTGGPTEAFF. The DNA for the CDR3 is TGTGCCAGCAGTTACAAGACGGGGGGCCCCACTGAAGCTTTCTTT.

This clonotype was seen many times. CDR3 coding DNA: TGTGCCAGCAGCTATGTCTCTAGCACAGATACGCAGTATTTT. Translated, it gives CASSYVSSTDTQYF. The rearrangement uses TRBV7-9 and TRBJ2-3; D gene ambiguous. The ends were cut back, 4 bases at V and 0 bases at J, with 8 bases in the middle. Per the germline V gene, CDR1 is SEHNR and CDR2 is FQNEAQ (reference sequence). The CDR3 is 14 amino acids.

The chain employs TRBV20-1 and TRBJ2-7; no reliable D call. Between the trimmed V and J ends, which lost 7 bases and 3 bases, there was a span of 10 bases. The CDR3 length is 11 residues. Germline CDR1 DFQATT, CDR2 SNEGSKA (reference sequence). The CDR3 loop reads CSVFRGYEQYF. The CDR3 DNA sequence: TGCAGTGTTTTTCGTGGCTACGAGCAGTACTTC.

This chain connects TRBV9 to TRBJ2-1; 7 bases are shared with TRBD1. Germline trimming cut 4 bases from V and 8 bases from J; bases unmatched to any gene: 3. CDR1 is SGDLS and CDR2 is YYNGEE in the germline V gene. This CDR3 is 12 amino acids long. For the CDR3, the DNA is TGTGCCAGCAGCCAGGGGGACGATGAGCAGTTCTTC. This codes for CASSQGDDEQFF.

J is TRBJ2-3 and V is TRBV6-6; D is possibly TRBD2 (6 bases). Germline CDR1 reads MNHNY; CDR2 reads SVGAGI (reference sequence). The CDR3 is made up of 16 amino acids. With 2 bases removed from V and 2 bases from J, the gap between germline ends came to 14 bases. CDR3 DNA sequence: TGTGCCAGCAGTTACCGCCCAGCGGGCCCCACAGATACGCAGTATTTT. Residues: CASSYRPAGPTDTQYF.

In its sample, this clonotype was seen a few times. The chain couples TRBV7-8 to TRBJ2-5; D not resolved. CDR1 and CDR2 from the germline V gene are SGHVS and FQNEAQ. The V gene lost 2 bases and the J gene lost 0 bases, with 7 bases spanning the gap. This CDR3 is 14 amino acids long. The CDR3 sequence is CASSLSRNQETQYF. The CDR3 region has the DNA TGTGCCAGCAGCTTATCTAGAAACCAAGAGACCCAGTACTTC.

The rearrangement joins TRBV30 to TRBJ1-2; D is unclear. This CDR3 contains 13 residues. Looked up from germline, CDR1 is GTSNPN and CDR2 is SVGIG (reference sequence). V shed 3 bases and J shed 3 bases, with 11 bases lying between them. The CDR3 region has the DNA TGTGCCTGGAGCTCCCCCGGCCACTATGGCTACACCTTC. It codes for CAWSSPGHYGYTF.

The chain is built from TRBV4-1 and TRBJ2-3, with 8 positions matching TRBD2. V lost 2 bases, J lost 0 bases, and 1 base stayed unmatched. CDR1 and CDR2 (germline): MGHRA, YSYEKL. The CDR3 spans 15 residues. The CDR3 sequence is CASSQIAGSTDTQYF. The CDR3 DNA reads as TGCGCCAGCAGCCAAATAGCGGGGAGCACAGATACGCAGTATTTT.

V and J are TRBV7-6 and TRBJ2-5; D is ambiguous. CDR1 is SGHVS, CDR2 FNYEAQ, per germline. Trimming took off 5 bases at V and 5 bases at J, with 9 bases between the two ends. The CDR3 has 12 amino acids. CDR3 amino acids: CASSVTWETQYF. CDR3 sequence (DNA): TGTGCCAGCAGCGTCACATGGGAGACCCAGTACTTC.